These 2 T cell receptor beta chains were sequenced from one sample in a study of blood T cell repertoires in COVID-19 (dated by TCRdb to the early 2020s). The method was the immunoSEQ multiplex PCR assay. As stored in TCRdb, this immuneACCESS dataset retains in-frame rearrangements with V and J assigned. A fraction of the clones does not appear; measured against another copy, unresolved V genes explain less than half of the discrepancy, and the remainder lacks a known reason. Counted in this sample were some 100,000 clones; 80% to 90% of them appeared once. The ten largest clones capture roughly 8.7% of the sample. Sequenced: peripheral blood. These receptors were taken from an older woman with acute or convalescent COVID-19.

The table lists this clone with a few counts. The CDR3 DNA reads as TGTGCCAGCAGTCGTAGACAGGGGTTCTCTGGCTACACCTTC. It specifies CASSRRQGFSGYTF. This chain uses TRBV6-5 with TRBJ1-2; 8 bases align to TRBD1. Trimming removed 5 bases from V and 7 bases from J; junction bases left unmatched: 9. CDR3 size: 14 residues. CDR1 is MNHEY and CDR2 is SVGAGI in the germline V gene.

The chain recombines TRBV28 with TRBJ2-1, with a tentative D call TRBD1 (5 bases). The germline gives CDR1 MDHEN, CDR2 SYDVKM. The CDR3 is 14 amino acids. V lost 1 base and J lost 9, with 13 bases in between. The CDR3 nucleotides are TGTGCCAGCAGTTTATCCTTTAAGGGGTTTGAGCAGTTCTTC. It translates to CASSLSFKGFEQFF.